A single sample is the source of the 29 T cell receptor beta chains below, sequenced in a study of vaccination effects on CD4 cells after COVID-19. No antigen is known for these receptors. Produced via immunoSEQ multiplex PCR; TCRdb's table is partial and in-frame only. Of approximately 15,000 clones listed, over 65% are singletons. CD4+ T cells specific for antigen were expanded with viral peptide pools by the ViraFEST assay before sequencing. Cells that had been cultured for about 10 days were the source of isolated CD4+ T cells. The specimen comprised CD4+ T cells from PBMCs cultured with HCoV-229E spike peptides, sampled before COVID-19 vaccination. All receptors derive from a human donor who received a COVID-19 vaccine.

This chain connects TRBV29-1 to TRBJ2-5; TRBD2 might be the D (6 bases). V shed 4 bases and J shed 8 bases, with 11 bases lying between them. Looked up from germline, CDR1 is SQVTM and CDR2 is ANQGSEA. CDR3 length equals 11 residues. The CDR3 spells CSVAPGGTQYF. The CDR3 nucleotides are TGCAGCGTTGCCCCCGGGGGTACCCAGTACTTC.

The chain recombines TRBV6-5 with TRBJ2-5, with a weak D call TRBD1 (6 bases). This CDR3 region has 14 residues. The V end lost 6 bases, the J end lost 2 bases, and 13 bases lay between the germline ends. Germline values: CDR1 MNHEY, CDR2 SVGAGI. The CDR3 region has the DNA TGTGCCAGCAGATCCGGGACAAATCAAGAGACCCAGTACTTC. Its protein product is CASRSGTNQETQYF.

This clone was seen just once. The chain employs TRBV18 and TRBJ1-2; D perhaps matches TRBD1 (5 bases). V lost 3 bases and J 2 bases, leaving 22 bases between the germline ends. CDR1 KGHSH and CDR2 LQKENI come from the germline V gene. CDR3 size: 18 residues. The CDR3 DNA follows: TGTGCCAGCTCACCCGCCGGGGGTGGAGGCATGGGGAACTATGGCTACACCTTC. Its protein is CASSPAGGGGMGNYGYTF.

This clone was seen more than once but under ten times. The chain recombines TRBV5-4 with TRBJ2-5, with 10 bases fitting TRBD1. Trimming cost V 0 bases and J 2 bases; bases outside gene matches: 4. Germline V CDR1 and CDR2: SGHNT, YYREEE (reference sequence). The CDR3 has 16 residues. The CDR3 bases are TGTGCCAGCAGCTTGGGGGACAGGGGAACACAAGAGACCCAGTACTTC. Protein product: CASSLGDRGTQETQYF. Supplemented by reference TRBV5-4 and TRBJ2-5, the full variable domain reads ETGVTQSPTHLIKTRGQQVTLRCSSQSGHNTVSWYQQALGQGPQFIFQYYREEENGRGNFPPRFSGLQFPNYSSELNVNALELDDSALYLCASSLGDRGTQETQYFGPGTRLLVL.

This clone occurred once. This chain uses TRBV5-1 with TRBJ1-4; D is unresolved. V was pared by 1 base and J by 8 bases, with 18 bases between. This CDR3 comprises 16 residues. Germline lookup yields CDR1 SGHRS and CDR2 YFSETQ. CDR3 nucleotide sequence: TGCGCCAGCAGCTTGTCCGGACCCCAAGGGAAGGAAAAACTGTTTTTT. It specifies CASSLSGPQGKEKLFF.

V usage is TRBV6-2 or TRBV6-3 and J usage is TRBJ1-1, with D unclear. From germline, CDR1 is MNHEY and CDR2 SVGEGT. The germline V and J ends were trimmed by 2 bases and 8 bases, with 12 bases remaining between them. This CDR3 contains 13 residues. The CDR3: CASSYERASEAFF. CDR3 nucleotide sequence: TGTGCCAGCAGTTACGAGAGGGCTTCCGAAGCTTTCTTT.

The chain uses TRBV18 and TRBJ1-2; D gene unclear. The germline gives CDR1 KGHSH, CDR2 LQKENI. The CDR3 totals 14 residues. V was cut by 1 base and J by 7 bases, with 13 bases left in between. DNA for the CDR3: TGTGCCAGCTCACCACGGCAGGAGGGATCTGGCTACACCTTC. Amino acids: CASSPRQEGSGYTF.

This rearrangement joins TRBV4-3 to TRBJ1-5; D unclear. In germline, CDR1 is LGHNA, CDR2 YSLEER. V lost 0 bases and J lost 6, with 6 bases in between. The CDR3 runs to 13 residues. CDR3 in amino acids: CASSQEWGQPQHF. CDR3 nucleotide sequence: TGCGCCAGCAGCCAAGAGTGGGGTCAGCCCCAGCATTTT.

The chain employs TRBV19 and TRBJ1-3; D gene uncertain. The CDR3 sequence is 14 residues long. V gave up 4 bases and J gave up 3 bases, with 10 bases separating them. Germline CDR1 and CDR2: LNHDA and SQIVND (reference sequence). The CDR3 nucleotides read TGTGCCAGTAGTAGGTACGGGGTTGGAAACACCATATATTTT. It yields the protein CASSRYGVGNTIYF. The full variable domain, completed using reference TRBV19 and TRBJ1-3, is DGGITQSPKYLFRKEGQNVTLSCEQNLNHDAMYWYRQDPGQGLRLIYYSQIVNDFQKGDIAEGYSVSREKKESFPLTVTSAQKNPTAFYLCASSRYGVGNTIYFGEGSWLTVV.

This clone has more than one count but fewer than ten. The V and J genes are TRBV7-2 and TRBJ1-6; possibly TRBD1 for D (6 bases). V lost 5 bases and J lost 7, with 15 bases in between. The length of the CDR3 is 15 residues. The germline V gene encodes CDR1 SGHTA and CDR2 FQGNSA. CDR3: CASSPHRDGNSPLHF. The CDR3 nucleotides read TGTGCCAGCAGCCCCCACAGGGACGGGAATTCACCCCTCCACTTT.

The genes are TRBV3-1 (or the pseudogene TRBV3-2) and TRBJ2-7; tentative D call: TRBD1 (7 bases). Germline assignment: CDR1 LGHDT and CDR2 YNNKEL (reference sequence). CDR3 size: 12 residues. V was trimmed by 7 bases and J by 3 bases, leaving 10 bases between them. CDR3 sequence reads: CASNQGGYEQYF. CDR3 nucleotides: TGTGCCAGCAACCAGGGGGGCTACGAGCAGTACTTC.

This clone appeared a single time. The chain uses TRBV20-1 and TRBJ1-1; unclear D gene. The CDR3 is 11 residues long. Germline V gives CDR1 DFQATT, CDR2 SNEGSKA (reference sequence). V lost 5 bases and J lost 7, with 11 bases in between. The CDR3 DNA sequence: TGCAGTGCTGGCCAGTCGGATGAAGCTTTCTTT. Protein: CSAGQSDEAFF.

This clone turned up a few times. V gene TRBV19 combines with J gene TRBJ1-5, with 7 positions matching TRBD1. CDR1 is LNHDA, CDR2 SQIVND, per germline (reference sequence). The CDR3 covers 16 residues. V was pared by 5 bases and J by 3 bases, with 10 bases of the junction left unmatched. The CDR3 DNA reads TGTGCCAGTAGTGAAACCGGGACAGCCATCAATCAGCCCCAGCATTTT. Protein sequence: CASSETGTAINQPQHF.

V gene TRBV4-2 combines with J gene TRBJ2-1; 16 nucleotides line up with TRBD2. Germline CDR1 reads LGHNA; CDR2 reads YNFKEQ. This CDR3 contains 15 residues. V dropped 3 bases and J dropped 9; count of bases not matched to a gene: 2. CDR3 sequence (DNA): TGTGCCAGCAGCCAGGGACTAGCGGGGGGGCGTGAGCAGTTCTTC. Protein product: CASSQGLAGGREQFF.

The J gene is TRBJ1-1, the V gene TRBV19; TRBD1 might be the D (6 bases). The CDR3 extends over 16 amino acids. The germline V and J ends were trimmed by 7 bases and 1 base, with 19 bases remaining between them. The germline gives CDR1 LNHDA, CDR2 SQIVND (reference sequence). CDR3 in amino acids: CASTWGSAGANTEAFF. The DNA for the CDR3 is TGTGCCAGTACCTGGGGGTCCGCAGGGGCGAACACTGAAGCTTTCTTT.

The CDR3 loop reads CASSLTGKTDTQYF. CDR3 DNA: TGCGCCAGCAGCTTGACAGGGAAGACAGATACGCAGTATTTT. This sequence joins TRBV5-1 and TRBJ2-3; TRBD1 might be the D (6 bases). CDR1 SGHRS and CDR2 YFSETQ come from the germline V gene. Trimming removed 1 base from V and 3 bases from J, with 9 bases in between. The CDR3 consists of 14 residues.

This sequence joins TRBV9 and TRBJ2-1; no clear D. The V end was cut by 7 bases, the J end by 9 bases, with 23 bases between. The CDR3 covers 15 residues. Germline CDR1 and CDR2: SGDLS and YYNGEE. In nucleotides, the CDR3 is TGTGCCAGCTCCAGCCTCGGATCAAATTCGGGTGAGCAGTTCTTC. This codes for CASSSLGSNSGEQFF.

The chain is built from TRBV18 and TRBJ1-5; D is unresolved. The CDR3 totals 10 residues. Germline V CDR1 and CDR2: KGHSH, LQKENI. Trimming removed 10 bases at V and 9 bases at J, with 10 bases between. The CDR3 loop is CANPDGPQHF. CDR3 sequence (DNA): TGTGCCAATCCCGACGGGCCCCAGCATTTT.

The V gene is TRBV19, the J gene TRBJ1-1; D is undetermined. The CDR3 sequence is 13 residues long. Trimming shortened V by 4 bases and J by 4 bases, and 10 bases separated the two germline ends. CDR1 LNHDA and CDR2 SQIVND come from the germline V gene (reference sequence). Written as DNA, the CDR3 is TGTGCCAGTAGTAGGAAAGGGAGCACTGAAGCTTTCTTT. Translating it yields CASSRKGSTEAFF. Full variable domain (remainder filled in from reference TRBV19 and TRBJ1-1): DGGITQSPKYLFRKEGQNVTLSCEQNLNHDAMYWYRQDPGQGLRLIYYSQIVNDFQKGDIAEGYSVSREKKESFPLTVTSAQKNPTAFYLCASSRKGSTEAFFGQGTRLTVV.

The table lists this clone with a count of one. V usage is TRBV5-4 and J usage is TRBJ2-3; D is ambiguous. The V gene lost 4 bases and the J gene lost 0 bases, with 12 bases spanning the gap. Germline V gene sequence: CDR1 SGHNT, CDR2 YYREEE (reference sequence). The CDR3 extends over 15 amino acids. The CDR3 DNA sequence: TGTGCCAGCAGCACGGCTAGAGTCAGCACAGATACGCAGTATTTT. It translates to CASSTARVSTDTQYF.

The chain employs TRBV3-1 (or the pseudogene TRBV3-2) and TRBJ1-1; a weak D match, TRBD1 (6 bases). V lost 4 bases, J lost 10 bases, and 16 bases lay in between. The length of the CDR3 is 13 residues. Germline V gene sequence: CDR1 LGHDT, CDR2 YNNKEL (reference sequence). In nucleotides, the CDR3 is TGTGCCAGCAGCCCCACGGGGACATGGGTAGCTTTCTTT. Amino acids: CASSPTGTWVAFF.

In DNA form, the CDR3 reads TGTGCCAGCAGTTACTCGCCGCCAGAGGGACTATACAATGAGCAGTTCTTC. Residues: CASSYSPPEGLYNEQFF. J is TRBJ2-1 and V is TRBV6-2 or TRBV6-3, with 7 nucleotides matching TRBD2. V trimming: 0 bases; J trimming: 4 bases; junction bases outside the gene matches: 9. The CDR3 runs to 17 residues. Germline CDR1 and CDR2: MNHEY and SVGEGT.

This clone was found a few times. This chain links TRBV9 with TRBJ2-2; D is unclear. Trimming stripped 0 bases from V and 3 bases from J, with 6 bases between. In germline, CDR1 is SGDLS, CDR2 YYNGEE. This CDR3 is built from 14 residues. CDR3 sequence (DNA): TGTGCCAGCAGCGTAGAAACGTACACCGGGGAGCTGTTTTTT. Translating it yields CASSVETYTGELFF.

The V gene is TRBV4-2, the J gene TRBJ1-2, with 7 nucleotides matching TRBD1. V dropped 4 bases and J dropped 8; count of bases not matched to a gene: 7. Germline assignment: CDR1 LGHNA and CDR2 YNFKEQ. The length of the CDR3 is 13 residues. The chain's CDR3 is CASSPRQGEGYTF. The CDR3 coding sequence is TGTGCCAGCAGCCCGAGACAGGGTGAAGGCTACACCTTC.

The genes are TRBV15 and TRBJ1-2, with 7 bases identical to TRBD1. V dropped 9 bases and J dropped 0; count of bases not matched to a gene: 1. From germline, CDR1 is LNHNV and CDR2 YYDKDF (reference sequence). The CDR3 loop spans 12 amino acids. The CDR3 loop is CATGQSNYGYTF. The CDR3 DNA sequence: TGTGCCACGGGACAGTCTAACTATGGCTACACCTTC.

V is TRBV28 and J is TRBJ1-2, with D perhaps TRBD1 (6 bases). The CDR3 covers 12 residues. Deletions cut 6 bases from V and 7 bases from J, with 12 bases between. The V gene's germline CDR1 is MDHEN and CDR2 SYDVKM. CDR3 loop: CASRGGQFGYTF. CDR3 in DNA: TGTGCCAGCAGAGGCGGACAGTTTGGCTACACCTTC.

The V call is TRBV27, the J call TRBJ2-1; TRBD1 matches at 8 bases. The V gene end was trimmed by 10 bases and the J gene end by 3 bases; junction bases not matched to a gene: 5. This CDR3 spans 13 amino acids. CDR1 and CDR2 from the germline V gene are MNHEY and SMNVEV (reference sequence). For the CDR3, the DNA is TGTGCCACCTCGGACAGGGACTACAATGAGCAGTTCTTC. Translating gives CATSDRDYNEQFF.

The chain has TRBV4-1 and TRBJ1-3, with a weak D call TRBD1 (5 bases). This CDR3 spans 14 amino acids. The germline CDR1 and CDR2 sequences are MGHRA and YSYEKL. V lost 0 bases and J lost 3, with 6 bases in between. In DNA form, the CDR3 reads TGCGCCAGCAGCCAAGATAGGGGTGGAAACACCATATATTTT. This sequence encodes CASSQDRGGNTIYF.

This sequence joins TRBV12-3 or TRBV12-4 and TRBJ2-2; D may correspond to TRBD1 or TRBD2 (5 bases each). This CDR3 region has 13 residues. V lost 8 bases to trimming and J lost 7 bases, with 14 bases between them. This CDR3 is CASGTSGGGELFF. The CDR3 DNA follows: TGTGCCAGCGGGACCTCTGGGGGCGGGGAGCTGTTTTTT.